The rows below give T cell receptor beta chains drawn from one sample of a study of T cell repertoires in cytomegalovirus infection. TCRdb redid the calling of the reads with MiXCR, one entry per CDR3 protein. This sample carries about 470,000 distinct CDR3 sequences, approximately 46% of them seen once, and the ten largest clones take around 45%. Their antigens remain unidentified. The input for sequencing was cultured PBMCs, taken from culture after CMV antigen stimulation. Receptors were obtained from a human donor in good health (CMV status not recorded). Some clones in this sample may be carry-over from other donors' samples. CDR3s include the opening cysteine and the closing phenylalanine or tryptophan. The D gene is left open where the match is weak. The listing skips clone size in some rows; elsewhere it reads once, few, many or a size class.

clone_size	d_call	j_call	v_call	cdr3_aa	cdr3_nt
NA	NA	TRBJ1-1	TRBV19	CASRGPGPRSNTEAFF	TGTGCCAGTAGGGGTCCGGGACCTCGCTCGAACACTGAAGCTTTCTTT
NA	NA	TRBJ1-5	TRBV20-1	CSASEVQGGNQPQHF	TGCAGTGCAAGCGAGGTCCAGGGTGGCAATCAGCCCCAGCATTTT
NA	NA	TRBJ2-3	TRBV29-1	CSVEDRRQGSPDTQYF	TGCAGCGTTGAAGATCGGCGGCAGGGGAGCCCAGATACGCAGTATTTT
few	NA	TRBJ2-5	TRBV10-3	CAISGGTTLETQYF	TGTGCCATCAGTGGCGGGACCACCTTGGAGACCCAGTACTTC
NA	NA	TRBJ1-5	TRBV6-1	CASTGVIGNQPQHF	TGTGCCAGCACCGGGGTGATCGGCAATCAGCCCCAGCATTTT
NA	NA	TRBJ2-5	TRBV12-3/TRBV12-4	CASRIQGSPSGAQYF	TGTGCCAGCAGAATTCAGGGGTCCCCCTCCGGGGCCCAGTACTTC
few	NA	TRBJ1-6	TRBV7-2	CASSTRTVANSPLHF	TGTGCCAGCAGCACTCGGACAGTGGCTAATTCACCCCTCCACTTT
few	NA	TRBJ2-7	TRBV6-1	CANEGGGSYEQYF	TGTGCAAACGAAGGTGGAGGATCCTACGAGCAGTACTTC
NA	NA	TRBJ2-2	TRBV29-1	CSVGELANTGELFF	TGCAGCGTAGGTGAACTAGCGAACACCGGGGAGCTGTTTTTT
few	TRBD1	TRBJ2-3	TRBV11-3	CASSSGQGGDTQYF	TGTGCCAGCAGCTCGGGACAGGGAGGAGATACGCAGTATTTT
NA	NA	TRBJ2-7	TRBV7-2	CASSIGRERPYEQYF	TGTGCCAGCAGTATTGGCCGGGAGCGTCCCTACGAGCAGTACTTC
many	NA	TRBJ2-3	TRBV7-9	CASSPRGSDTQYF	TGTGCCAGCAGCCCGCGCGGTTCAGATACGCAGTATTTT
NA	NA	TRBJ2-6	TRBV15	CATSSRFWARGANVLTF	TGTGCCACCAGCTCTCGGTTTTGGGCCCGTGGGGCCAACGTCCTGACTTTC
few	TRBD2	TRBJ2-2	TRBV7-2	CASSLVGGGPAGELFF	TGTGCCAGCAGCTTAGTGGGGGGAGGGCCGGCCGGGGAGCTGTTTTTT
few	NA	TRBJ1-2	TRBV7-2	CASSLVAPSTEGYTF	TGTGCCAGCAGCTTAGTTGCCCCTTCGACGGAGGGCTACACCTTC
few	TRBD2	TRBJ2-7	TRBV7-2	CASSYSLAGAREQYF	TGTGCCAGCAGCTACTCACTAGCGGGGGCCCGCGAGCAGTACTTC
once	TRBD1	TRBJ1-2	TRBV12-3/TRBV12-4	CASSLAVGGVGYTF	TGTGCCAGCAGTTTAGCCGTAGGGGGCGTCGGCTACACCTTC
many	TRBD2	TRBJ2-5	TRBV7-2	CASSPTGRGGGTQYF	TGTGCCAGCAGCCCCACAGGACGGGGCGGGGGGACCCAGTACTTC
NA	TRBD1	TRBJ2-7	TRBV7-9	CASSLGQASVDEQYF	TGTGCCAGCAGCTTGGGACAGGCCAGCGTAGACGAGCAGTACTTC
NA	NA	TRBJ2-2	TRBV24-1	CATSASAGTYNTGELFF	TGTGCCACCAGTGCATCCGCCGGGACATATAACACCGGGGAGCTGTTTTTT
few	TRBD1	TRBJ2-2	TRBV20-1	CSAKDREGWAGELFF	TGCAGTGCTAAGGACAGGGAAGGTTGGGCCGGGGAGCTGTTTTTT
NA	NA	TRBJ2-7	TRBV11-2	CASSLGAGRYEQYF	TGTGCCAGCAGCTTAGGCGCGGGAAGGTACGAGCAGTACTTC
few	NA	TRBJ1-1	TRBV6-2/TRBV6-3	CASSYLTGGRLNTEAFF	TGTGCCAGCAGTTACCTGACCGGGGGAAGGTTGAACACTGAAGCTTTCTTT
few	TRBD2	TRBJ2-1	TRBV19	CASRPQAAGGLDEQFF	TGTGCCAGTAGACCCCAGGCGGCGGGAGGGCTCGATGAGCAGTTCTTC
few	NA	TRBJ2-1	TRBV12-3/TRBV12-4	CASSRFRDGNNEQFF	TGTGCCAGCAGCCGCTTCCGGGACGGGAACAATGAGCAGTTCTTC
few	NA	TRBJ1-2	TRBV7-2	CASSLEGGANYGYTF	TGTGCCAGCAGCTTAGAGGGCGGAGCTAACTATGGCTACACCTTC
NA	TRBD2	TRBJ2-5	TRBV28	CASSGGLAGVEETQYF	TGTGCCAGCAGTGGGGGACTAGCGGGGGTTGAGGAGACCCAGTACTTC
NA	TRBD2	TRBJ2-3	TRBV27	CASSPLGGRTDTQYF	TGTGCCAGCAGTCCTCTGGGCGGGAGGACAGATACGCAGTATTTT
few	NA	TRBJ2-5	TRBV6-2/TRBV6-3	CASSAGDETQYF	TGTGCCAGCAGTGCAGGGGACGAGACCCAGTACTTC
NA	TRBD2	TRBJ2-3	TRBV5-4	CASSLTAGNTQYF	TGTGCCAGCAGCTTAACAGCGGGAAATACGCAGTATTTT
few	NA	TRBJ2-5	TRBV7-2	CASSFDRLQYF	TGTGCCAGCAGCTTTGACAGGCTCCAGTACTTC
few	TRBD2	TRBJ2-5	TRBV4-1	CASSQGRTSGGLEETQYF	TGCGCCAGCAGCCAAGGTCGAACTAGCGGGGGGCTAGAAGAGACCCAGTACTTC
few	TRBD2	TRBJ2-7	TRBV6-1	CASSGTSGTYEQYF	TGTGCCAGCTCGGGGACTAGCGGGACCTACGAGCAGTACTTC
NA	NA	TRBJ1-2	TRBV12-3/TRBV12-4	CASSLGRRSYGYTF	TGTGCCAGCAGTTTAGGCAGGCGCTCCTATGGCTACACCTTC
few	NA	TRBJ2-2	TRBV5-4	CASSWGGGSSTGELFF	TGTGCCAGCAGCTGGGGCGGAGGGTCGAGCACCGGGGAGCTGTTTTTT
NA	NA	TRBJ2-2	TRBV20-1	CSATRGRDTGELFF	TGCAGTGCGACCAGGGGCAGGGACACCGGGGAGCTGTTTTTT
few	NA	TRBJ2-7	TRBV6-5	CASSYAGTEYEQYF	TGTGCCAGCAGTTACGCTGGGACGGAGTACGAGCAGTACTTC
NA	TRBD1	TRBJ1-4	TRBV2	CAGRQGALEKLFF	TGTGCCGGAAGACAGGGGGCATTGGAAAAACTGTTTTTT
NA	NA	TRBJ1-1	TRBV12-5	CASGSRRGENTEAFF	TGTGCTAGTGGTTCCCGCCGGGGGGAGAACACTGAAGCTTTCTTT
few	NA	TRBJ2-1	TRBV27	CASRPHSGGEQFF	TGTGCCAGCAGGCCGCATAGCGGAGGGGAGCAGTTCTTC
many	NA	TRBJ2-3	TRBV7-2	CASSYRQKGDTQYF	TGTGCCAGCAGCTACCGTCAGAAAGGAGATACGCAGTATTTT
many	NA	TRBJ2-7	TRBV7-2	CASSLGGGTVSYEQYF	TGTGCCAGCAGCTTAGGCGGGGGGACAGTCTCCTACGAGCAGTACTTC
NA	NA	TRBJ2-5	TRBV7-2	CASSSLGGGLGETQYF	TGTGCCAGCAGCTCCCTGGGAGGGGGCTTGGGGGAGACCCAGTACTTC
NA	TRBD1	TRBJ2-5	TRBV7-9	CASTPRSGTGGSVADF	TGTGCCAGCACCCCTAGAAGTGGGACAGGGGGGTCGGTTGCGGACTTC
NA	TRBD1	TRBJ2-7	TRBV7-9	CASSPRQGAHEQYF	TGTGCCAGCAGCCCTAGACAGGGGGCCCACGAGCAGTACTTC
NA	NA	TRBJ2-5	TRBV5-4	CASSPPGLDSKETQYF	TGTGCCAGCAGCCCACCGGGTTTGGACAGCAAAGAGACCCAGTACTTC
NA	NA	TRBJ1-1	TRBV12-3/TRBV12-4	CASSFGYTEAFF	TGTGCCAGCAGTTTCGGGTACACTGAAGCTTTCTTT
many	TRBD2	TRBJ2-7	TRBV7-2	CASRTLAPAYEQYF	TGTGCCAGCAGGACACTAGCGCCCGCCTACGAGCAGTACTTC
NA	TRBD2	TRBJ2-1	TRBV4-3	CASSRSLAESSYNEQFF	TGCGCCAGCAGCCGCAGCCTAGCGGAGAGCTCCTACAATGAGCAGTTCTTC
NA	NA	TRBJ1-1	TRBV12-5	CASGKQGKAFF	TGTGCTAGTGGCAAACAGGGAAAAGCTTTCTTT
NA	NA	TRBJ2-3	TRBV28	CASSFVDKTQYF	TGTGCCAGCAGTTTTGTTGATAAAACGCAGTATTTT
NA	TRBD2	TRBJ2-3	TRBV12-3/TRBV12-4	CASRPSGSTDTQYF	TGTGCCAGCAGACCTAGCGGGAGCACAGATACGCAGTATTTT
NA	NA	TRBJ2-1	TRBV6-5	CASTGTNDEQFF	TGTGCCAGCACAGGGACGAATGATGAGCAGTTCTTC
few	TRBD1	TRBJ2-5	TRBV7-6	CASSWDRWETQYF	TGTGCCAGCAGCTGGGACAGGTGGGAGACCCAGTACTTC
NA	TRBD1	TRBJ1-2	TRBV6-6	CASSKDRGLNYGYTF	TGTGCCAGCAGTAAGGACAGGGGCCTTAACTATGGCTACACCTTC
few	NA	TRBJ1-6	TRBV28	CASSSRQANYNSPLHF	TGTGCCAGCAGTTCCAGACAGGCGAACTATAATTCACCCCTCCACTTT